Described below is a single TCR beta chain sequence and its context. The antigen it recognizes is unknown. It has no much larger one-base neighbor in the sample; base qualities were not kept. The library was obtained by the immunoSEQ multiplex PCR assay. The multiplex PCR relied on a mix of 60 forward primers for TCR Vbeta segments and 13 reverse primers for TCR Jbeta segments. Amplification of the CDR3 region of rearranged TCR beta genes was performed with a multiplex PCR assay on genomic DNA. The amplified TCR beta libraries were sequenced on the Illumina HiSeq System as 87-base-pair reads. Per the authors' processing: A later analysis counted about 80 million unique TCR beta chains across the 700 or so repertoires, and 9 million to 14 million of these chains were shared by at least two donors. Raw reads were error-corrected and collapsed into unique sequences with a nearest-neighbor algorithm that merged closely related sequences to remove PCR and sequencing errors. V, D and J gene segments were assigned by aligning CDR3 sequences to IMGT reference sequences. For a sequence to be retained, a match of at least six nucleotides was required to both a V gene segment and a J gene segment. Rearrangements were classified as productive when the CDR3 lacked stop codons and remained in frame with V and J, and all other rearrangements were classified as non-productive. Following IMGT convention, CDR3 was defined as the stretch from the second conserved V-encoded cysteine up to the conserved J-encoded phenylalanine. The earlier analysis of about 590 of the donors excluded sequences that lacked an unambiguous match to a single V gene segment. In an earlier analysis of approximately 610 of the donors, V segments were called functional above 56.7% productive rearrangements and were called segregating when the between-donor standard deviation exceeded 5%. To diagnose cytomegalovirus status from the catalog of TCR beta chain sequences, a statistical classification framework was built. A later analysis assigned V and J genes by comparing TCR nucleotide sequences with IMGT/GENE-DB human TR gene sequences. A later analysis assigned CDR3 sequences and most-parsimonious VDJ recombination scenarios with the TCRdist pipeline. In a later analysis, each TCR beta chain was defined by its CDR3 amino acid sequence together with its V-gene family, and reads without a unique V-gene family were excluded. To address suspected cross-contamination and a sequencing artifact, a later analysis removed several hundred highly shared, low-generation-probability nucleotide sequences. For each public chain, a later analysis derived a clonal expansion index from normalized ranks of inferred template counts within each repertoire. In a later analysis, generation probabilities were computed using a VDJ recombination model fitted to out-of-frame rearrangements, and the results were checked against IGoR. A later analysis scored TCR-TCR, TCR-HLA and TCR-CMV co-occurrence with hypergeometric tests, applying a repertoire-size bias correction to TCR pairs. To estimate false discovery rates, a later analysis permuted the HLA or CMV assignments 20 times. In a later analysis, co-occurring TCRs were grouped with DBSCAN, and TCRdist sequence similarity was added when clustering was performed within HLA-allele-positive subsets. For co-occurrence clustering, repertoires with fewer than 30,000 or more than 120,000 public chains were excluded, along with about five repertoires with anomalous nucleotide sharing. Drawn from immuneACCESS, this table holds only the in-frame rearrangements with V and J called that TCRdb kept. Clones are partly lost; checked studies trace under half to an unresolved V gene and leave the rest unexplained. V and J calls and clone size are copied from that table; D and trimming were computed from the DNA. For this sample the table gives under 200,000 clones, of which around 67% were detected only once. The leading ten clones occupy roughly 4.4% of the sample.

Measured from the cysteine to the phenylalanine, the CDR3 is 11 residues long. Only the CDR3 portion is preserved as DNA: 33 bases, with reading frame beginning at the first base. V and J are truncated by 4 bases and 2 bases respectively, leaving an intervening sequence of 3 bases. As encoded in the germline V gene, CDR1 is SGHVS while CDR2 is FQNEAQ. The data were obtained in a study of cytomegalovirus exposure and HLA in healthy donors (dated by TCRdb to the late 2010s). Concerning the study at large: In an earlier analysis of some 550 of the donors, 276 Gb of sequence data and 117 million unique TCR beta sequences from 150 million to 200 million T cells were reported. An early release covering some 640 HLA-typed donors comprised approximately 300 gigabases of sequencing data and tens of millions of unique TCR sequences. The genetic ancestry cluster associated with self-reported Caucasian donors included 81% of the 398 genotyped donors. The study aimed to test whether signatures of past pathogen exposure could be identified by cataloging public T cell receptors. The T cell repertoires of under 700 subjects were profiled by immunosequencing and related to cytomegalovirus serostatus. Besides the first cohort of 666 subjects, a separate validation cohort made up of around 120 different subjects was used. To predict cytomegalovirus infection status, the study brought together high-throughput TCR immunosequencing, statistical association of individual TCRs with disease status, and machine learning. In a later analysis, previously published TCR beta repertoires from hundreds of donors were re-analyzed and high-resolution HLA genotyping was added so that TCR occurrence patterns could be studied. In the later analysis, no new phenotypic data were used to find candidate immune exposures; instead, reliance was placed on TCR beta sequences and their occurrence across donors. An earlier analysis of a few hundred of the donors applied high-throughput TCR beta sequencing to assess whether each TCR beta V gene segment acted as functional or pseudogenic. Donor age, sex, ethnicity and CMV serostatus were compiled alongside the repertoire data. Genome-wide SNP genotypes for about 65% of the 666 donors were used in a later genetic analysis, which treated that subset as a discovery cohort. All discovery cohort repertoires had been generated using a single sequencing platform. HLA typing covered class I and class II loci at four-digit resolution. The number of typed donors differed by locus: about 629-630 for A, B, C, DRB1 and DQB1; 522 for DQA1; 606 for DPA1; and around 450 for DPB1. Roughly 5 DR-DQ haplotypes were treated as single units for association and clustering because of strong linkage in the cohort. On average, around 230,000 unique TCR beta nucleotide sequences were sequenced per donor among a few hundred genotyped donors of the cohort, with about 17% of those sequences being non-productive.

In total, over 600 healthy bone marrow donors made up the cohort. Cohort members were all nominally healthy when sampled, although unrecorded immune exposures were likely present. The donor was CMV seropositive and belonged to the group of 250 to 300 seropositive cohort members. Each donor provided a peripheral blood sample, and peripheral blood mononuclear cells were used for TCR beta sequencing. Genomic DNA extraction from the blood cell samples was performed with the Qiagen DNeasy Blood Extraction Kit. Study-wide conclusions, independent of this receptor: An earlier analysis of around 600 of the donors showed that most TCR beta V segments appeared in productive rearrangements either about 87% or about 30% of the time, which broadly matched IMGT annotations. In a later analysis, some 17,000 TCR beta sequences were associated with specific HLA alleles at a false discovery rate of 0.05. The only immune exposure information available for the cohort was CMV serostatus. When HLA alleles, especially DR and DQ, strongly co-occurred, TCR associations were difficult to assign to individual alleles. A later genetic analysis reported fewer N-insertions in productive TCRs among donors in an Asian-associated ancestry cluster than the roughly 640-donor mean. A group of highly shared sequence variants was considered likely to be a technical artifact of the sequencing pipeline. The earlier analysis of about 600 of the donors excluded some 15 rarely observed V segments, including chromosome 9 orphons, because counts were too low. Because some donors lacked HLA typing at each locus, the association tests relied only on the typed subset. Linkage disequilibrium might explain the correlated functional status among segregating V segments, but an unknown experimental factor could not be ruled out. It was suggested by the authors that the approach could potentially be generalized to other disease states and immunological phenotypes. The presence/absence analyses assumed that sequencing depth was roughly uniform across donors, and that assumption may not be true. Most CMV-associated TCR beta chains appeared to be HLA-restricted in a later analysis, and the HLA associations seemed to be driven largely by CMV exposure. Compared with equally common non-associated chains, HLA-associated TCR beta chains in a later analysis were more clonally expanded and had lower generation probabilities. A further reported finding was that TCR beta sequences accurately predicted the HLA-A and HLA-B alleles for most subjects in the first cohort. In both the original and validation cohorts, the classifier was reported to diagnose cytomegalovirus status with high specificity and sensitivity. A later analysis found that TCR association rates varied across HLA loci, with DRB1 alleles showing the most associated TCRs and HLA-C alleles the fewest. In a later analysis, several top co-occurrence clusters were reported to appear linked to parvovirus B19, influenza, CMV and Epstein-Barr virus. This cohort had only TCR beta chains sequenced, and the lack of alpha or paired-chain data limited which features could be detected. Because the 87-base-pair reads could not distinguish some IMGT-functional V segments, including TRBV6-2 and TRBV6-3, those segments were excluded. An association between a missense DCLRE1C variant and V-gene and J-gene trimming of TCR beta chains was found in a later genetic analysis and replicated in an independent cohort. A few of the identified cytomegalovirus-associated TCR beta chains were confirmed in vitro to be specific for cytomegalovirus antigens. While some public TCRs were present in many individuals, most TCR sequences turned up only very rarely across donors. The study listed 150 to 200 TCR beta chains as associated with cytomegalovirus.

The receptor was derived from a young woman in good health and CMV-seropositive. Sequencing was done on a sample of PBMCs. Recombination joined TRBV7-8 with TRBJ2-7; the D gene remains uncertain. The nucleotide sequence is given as TGTGCCAGCAGCTACACCTACGAGCAGTACTTC. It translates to CASSYTYEQYF.